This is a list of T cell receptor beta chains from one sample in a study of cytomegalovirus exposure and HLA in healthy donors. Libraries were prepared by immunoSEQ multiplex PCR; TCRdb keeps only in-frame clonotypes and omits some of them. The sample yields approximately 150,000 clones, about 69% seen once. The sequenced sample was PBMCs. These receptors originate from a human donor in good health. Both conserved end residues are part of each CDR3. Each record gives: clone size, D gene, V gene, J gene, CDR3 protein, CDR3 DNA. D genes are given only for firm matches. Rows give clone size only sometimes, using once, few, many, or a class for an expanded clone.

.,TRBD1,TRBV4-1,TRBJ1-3,CASSQPTGTNTIYF,TGCGCCAGCAGCCAACCGACAGGGACAAACACCATATATTTT
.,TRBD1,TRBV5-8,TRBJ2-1,CASSPSRGPFNEQFF,TGTGCCAGCAGCCCCTCCAGGGGGCCCTTCAATGAGCAGTTCTTC
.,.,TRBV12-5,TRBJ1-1,CASGLVQGTLNTEAFF,TGTGCTAGTGGTTTGGTTCAGGGGACCCTGAACACTGAAGCTTTCTTT
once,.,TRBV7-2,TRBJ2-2,CASSFGGGAGTGELFF,TGTGCCAGCAGCTTCGGAGGGGGGGCCGGCACCGGGGAGCTGTTTTTT
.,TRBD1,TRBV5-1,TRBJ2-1,CASSFRTGRDEQFF,TGCGCCAGCAGCTTTAGGACAGGGCGTGATGAGCAGTTCTTC
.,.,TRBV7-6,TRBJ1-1,CASRRQVNTEAFF,TGTGCCAGCAGGAGACAGGTTAACACTGAAGCTTTCTTT
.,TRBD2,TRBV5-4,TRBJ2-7,CASSPFITREGVHEQYF,TGTGCCAGCAGCCCTTTCATTACCCGGGAGGGGGTCCACGAGCAGTACTTC
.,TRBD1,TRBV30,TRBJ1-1,CAWRLGTGVTEAFF,TGTGCCTGGAGACTCGGGACAGGGGTTACTGAAGCTTTCTTT
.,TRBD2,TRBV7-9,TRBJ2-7,CASSIKGTSGWTYSYEQYF,TGTGCCAGCAGCATTAAAGGGACTAGCGGGTGGACCTACTCCTACGAGCAGTACTTC
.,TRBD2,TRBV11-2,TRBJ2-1,CASSLVGSGSDNEQFF,TGTGCCAGCAGCTTAGTGGGTAGCGGGTCCGACAATGAGCAGTTCTTC
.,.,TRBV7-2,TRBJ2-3,CASSLGGRGVTDTQYF,TGTGCCAGCAGCTTAGGTGGCAGGGGGGTTACAGATACGCAGTATTTT
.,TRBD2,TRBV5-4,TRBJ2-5,CASSRGGNQETQYF,TGTGCCAGCAGCCGGGGGGGGAACCAAGAGACCCAGTACTTC
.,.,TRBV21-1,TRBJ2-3,CASSNRDTDTQYF,TGTGCCAGCAGCAACAGGGACACAGATACGCAGTATTTT
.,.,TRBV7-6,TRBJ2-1,CASSSPGNEQFF,TGTGCCAGCAGCTCTCCGGGAAATGAGCAGTTCTTC
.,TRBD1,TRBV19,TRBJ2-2,CASSSPQQGTSTGELFF,TGTGCCAGTAGTTCACCCCAACAGGGGACATCCACCGGGGAGCTGTTTTTT
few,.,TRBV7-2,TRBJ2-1,CASSLGPRGRNYEQFF,TGTGCCAGCAGCTTAGGTCCCCGGGGAAGGAATTATGAGCAGTTCTTC
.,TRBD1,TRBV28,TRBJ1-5,CASSVDRGSNQPQHF,TGTGCCAGCAGTGTGGACAGGGGTAGCAATCAGCCCCAGCATTTT
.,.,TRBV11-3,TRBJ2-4,CASSSLGQGGIQYF,TGTGCCAGCAGCTCACTGGGCCAGGGGGGCATTCAGTACTTC
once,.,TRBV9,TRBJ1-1,CASSVEYGGMTEAFF,TGTGCCAGCAGCGTAGAGTACGGGGGTATGACTGAAGCTTTCTTT
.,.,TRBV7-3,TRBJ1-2,CASSFGGVGYGYTF,TGTGCCAGCAGCTTTGGGGGCGTTGGCTATGGCTACACCTTC
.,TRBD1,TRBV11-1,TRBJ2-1,CASSFGQAYNEQFF,TGTGCCAGCAGCTTTGGACAGGCTTACAATGAGCAGTTCTTC
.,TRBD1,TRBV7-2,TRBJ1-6,CASSRQGARNSPLHF,TGTGCCAGCAGCCGACAGGGGGCTAGGAATTCACCCCTCCACTTT
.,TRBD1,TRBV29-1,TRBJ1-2,CSVDPQGAHYGYTF,TGCAGCGTTGACCCCCAGGGGGCGCACTATGGCTACACCTTC
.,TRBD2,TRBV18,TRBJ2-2,CASSPPGAGAGELFF,TGTGCCAGCTCACCACCAGGAGCGGGGGCCGGGGAGCTGTTTTTT
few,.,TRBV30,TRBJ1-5,CAWSTGHSNQPQHF,TGTGCCTGGAGTACAGGCCATAGCAATCAGCCCCAGCATTTT
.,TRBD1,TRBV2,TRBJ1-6,CASSDGQGRHSPLHF,TGTGCCAGCAGTGACGGACAGGGACGCCACTCACCCCTCCACTTT
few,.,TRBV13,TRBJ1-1,CASSRVQTVEAFF,TGTGCCAGCAGCCGGGTACAAACCGTTGAAGCTTTCTTT
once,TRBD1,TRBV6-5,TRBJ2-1,CASTATGGRDEQFF,TGTGCCAGCACCGCGACAGGGGGCAGGGATGAGCAGTTCTTC
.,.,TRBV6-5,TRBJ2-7,CASRRGGAGEQYF,TGTGCCAGCAGACGAGGAGGGGCGGGCGAGCAGTACTTC
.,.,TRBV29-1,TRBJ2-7,CSVGAGYEQYF,TGCAGCGTTGGCGCAGGGTACGAGCAGTACTTC
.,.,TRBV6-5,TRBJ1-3,CASTPDNSGNTIYF,TGTGCCAGCACCCCGGACAACTCTGGAAACACCATATATTTT
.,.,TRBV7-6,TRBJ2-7,CASSLFFAGMSYEQYF,TGTGCCAGCAGCTTATTCTTCGCAGGGATGTCCTACGAGCAGTACTTC
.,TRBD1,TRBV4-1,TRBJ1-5,CASSQGKGQGSNQPQHF,TGCGCCAGCAGCCAAGGAAAGGGACAGGGCAGCAATCAGCCCCAGCATTTT
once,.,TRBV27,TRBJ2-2,CASSLRGSNTGELFF,TGTGCCAGCAGTTTAAGGGGCAGCAACACCGGGGAGCTGTTTTTT
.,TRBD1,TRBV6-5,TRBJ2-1,CASSRDRGIGNEQFF,TGTGCCAGCAGTCGCGACAGGGGTATCGGGAATGAGCAGTTCTTC
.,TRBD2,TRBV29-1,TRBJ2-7,CSVTAGDTYEQYF,TGCAGCGTTACAGCGGGGGACACATACGAGCAGTACTTC
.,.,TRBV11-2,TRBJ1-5,CASSFHSNQPQHF,TGTGCCAGCAGCTTCCATAGCAATCAGCCCCAGCATTTT
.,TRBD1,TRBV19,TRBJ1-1,CASSGRGLAEAFF,TGTGCCAGTAGCGGCAGGGGGCTCGCTGAAGCTTTCTTT
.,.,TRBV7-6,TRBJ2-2,CASSFSGLHGELFF,TGTGCCAGCAGCTTCTCAGGGTTGCACGGGGAGCTGTTTTTT
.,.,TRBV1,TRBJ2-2,CTSSPDVVRTGTVNAGELFF,TGCACCAGCAGCCCAGACGTCGTTAGGACAGGGACGGTAAATGCCGGGGAGCTGTTTTTT